This TCR beta chain was captured by sequencing in a study of cytomegalovirus exposure and HLA in healthy donors. In the PCR, 60 Vbeta and 13 Jbeta primers were used. Repertoires were generated with immunoSEQ multiplex PCR, while TCRdb's copy carries only in-frame clones and drops some. Of 200,000 to 250,000 clones in the sample, around 89% were seen once. As regards this clone: As yet, its antigen is unknown.

Study-level results: A missense DCLRE1C variant was associated with V- and J-gene trimming of TCR beta chains in a later analysis, and an independent cohort replicated the association.

V gave up 2 bases and J gave up 4 bases; unmatched junction bases: 4. Germline V CDR1 and CDR2: SGHTA, FQGNSA. The CDR3 sequence is 16 residues long. The clonotype originates from a woman between 18 and 29 years old in good health and CMV-seronegative. The chain recombines TRBV7-2 with TRBJ1-3, with TRBD1 matching over 11 bases. Sample: PBMCs. The CDR3 DNA sequence: TGTGCCAGCAGCTTAAGGACAGGGGGCCGCGGAAACACCATATATTTT. Protein sequence: CASSLRTGGRGNTIYF.